This is a list of T cell receptor beta chains from one sample in a study of post-analysis software for immune sequencing data. TCRdb recomputed calls from the PCR reads with MiXCR, one row per CDR3 protein. The table shows approximately 440,000 distinct CDR3 sequences, with under 55% occurring only once. The sequenced sample consisted of blood. The receptors shown here come from a girl aged 5-17 years with multiple sclerosis. Each CDR3 is given with its conserved first and last residue. Fields, in order: clone size, V gene, D gene, J gene, CDR3 length, CDR3 protein, CDR3 DNA. D genes are given only for firm matches. Clone size is given for some rows only: seen once, a few or many times, or a class if the clone is expanded.

.	TRBV20-1	TRBD2	TRBJ2-3	16	CSARVSGRAYTDTQYF	TGCAGTGCTAGAGTAAGCGGGAGGGCGTACACAGATACGCAGTATTTT
once	TRBV25-1	.	TRBJ2-1	15	CANSESDFSGIEQFF	TGTGCCAACAGTGAATCTGACTTCTCAGGTATTGAGCAGTTCTTC
.	TRBV4-3	TRBD2	TRBJ2-3	15	CASSRREGIADTQYF	TGCGCCAGCAGCCGACGGGAGGGCATAGCAGATACGCAGTATTTT
.	TRBV20-1	.	TRBJ1-2	12	CSARAGPHGYTF	TGCAGTGCTAGAGCAGGGCCTCATGGCTACACCTTC
few	TRBV14	.	TRBJ2-7	15	CASSQEAASVDEQYF	TGTGCCAGCAGCCAAGAAGCCGCTAGCGTAGACGAGCAGTACTTC
few	TRBV20-1	.	TRBJ2-1	15	CSAPHKGGNRPEQFF	TGCAGTGCGCCGCACAAGGGGGGGAACCGTCCTGAGCAGTTCTTC
few	TRBV20-1	TRBD2	TRBJ2-1	14	CSLLLALSYNEQFF	TGCAGTCTTTTACTAGCGCTATCCTACAATGAGCAGTTCTTC
.	TRBV29-1	TRBD1	TRBJ2-5	13	CSVRDRAQETQYF	TGCAGCGTCCGGGACAGGGCCCAAGAGACCCAGTACTTC
.	TRBV5-4	.	TRBJ1-2	13	CASSSRTTHGYTF	TGTGCCAGCAGCTCTCGGACTACTCATGGCTACACCTTC
.	TRBV20-1	TRBD1	TRBJ1-2	14	CSASLDRGSDGYTF	TGCAGTGCTTCCTTGGACAGGGGAAGTGATGGCTACACCTTC
.	TRBV6-5	TRBD1	TRBJ1-5	15	CASSGGQSSNQPQHF	TGTGCCAGCAGTGGGGGACAGTCTAGCAATCAGCCCCAGCATTTT
.	TRBV6-5	TRBD1	TRBJ2-1	16	CASGIPGQGSYNEQFF	TGTGCCAGCGGCATTCCCGGACAGGGCTCCTACAATGAGCAGTTCTTC
.	TRBV20-1	TRBD1	TRBJ1-2	15	CSARDRGRGSYGYTF	TGCAGTGCTAGAGATAGAGGCAGGGGGAGCTATGGCTACACCTTC
few	TRBV24-1	TRBD1	TRBJ1-5	16	CATSDPGQAGNQPQHF	TGTGCCACCAGTGACCCGGGACAGGCGGGGAATCAGCCCCAGCATTTT
.	TRBV29-1	.	TRBJ2-7	14	CSVTEGGKSYEQYF	TGCAGCGTTACCGAGGGAGGAAAATCCTACGAGCAGTACTTC
few	TRBV28	.	TRBJ1-2	15	CASSPGGKGRNGYTF	TGTGCCAGCAGTCCCGGTGGCAAGGGTAGAAATGGCTACACCTTC
.	TRBV15	.	TRBJ1-2	14	CATSRDRRIGGYTF	TGTGCCACCAGCAGAGATCGGCGGATCGGGGGCTACACCTTC
.	TRBV9	.	TRBJ2-3	15	CASSAYPGATDTQYF	TGTGCCAGCAGCGCGTATCCAGGGGCCACAGATACGCAGTATTTT
.	TRBV20-1	TRBD2	TRBJ2-3	15	CSATGLAGGSDTQYF	TGCAGTGCTACAGGACTAGCGGGAGGGTCAGATACGCAGTATTTT
.	TRBV4-3	.	TRBJ2-7	14	CASSQETTGYEQYF	TGCGCCAGCAGCCAAGAAACTACAGGCTACGAGCAGTACTTC
many	TRBV29-1	TRBD2	TRBJ2-3	16	CSVDTRLAGSTDTQYF	TGCAGCGTGGATACGAGACTAGCGGGGTCCACAGATACGCAGTATTTT
.	TRBV28	.	TRBJ2-1	14	CASLGGGVYNEQFF	TGTGCCAGCCTCGGGGGCGGTGTCTACAATGAGCAGTTCTTC
.	TRBV29-1	.	TRBJ1-1	14	CSVREIEQGTEAFF	TGCAGCGTGCGAGAAATCGAACAGGGCACTGAAGCTTTCTTT
.	TRBV5-6	TRBD2	TRBJ2-5	15	CASSFRAGGPETQYF	TGTGCCAGCAGCTTCAGAGCGGGAGGGCCGGAGACCCAGTACTTC
.	TRBV28	TRBD2	TRBJ2-1	14	CASSILAGGLEQFF	TGTGCCAGCAGCATACTAGCGGGAGGACTCGAGCAGTTCTTC
.	TRBV10-2	.	TRBJ2-1	16	CASTQRRPSGVNEQFF	TGCGCCAGCACTCAAAGGAGGCCCTCTGGGGTTAATGAGCAGTTCTTC
few	TRBV7-2	.	TRBJ2-1	12	CASSLPGLSQFF	TGTGCCAGCAGCTTACCCGGACTCTCCCAGTTCTTC
once	TRBV24-1	.	TRBJ2-7	13	CATSDPPTPEQYF	TGTGCCACCAGTGATCCCCCAACACCCGAGCAGTACTTC
.	TRBV5-1	.	TRBJ1-2	15	CASSSTGRANYGYTF	TGCGCCAGCAGCTCGACGGGGAGAGCTAACTATGGCTACACCTTC
.	TRBV5-1	.	TRBJ2-6	16	CASSATGSSGANVLTF	TGCGCCAGCAGCGCTACAGGGAGCTCTGGGGCCAACGTCCTGACTTTC
.	TRBV28	TRBD2	TRBJ2-7	15	CASSLLAGVTYEQYF	TGTGCCAGCAGTTTACTGGCGGGAGTAACCTACGAGCAGTACTTC
.	TRBV28	TRBD2	TRBJ2-1	17	CASSPTGAGGIYNKQFF	TGTGCCAGCAGTCCGACGGGAGCGGGAGGTATCTACAATAAGCAGTTCTTC
.	TRBV6-1	TRBD2	TRBJ2-3	14	CAATSGGPADTQYF	TGTGCCGCGACTAGCGGGGGACCTGCGGATACGCAGTATTTT
few	TRBV20-1	TRBD2	TRBJ2-1	14	CSARLLAGGDEQFF	TGCAGTGCTAGACTACTAGCGGGAGGAGATGAGCAGTTCTTC
.	TRBV5-1	.	TRBJ2-7	13	CVSSWSETYEQYF	TGCGTCAGCAGCTGGAGCGAGACCTACGAGCAGTACTTC
.	TRBV20-1	.	TRBJ2-3	14	CSARFRASTDTQYF	TGCAGTGCTAGATTCCGTGCTAGCACAGATACGCAGTATTTT
.	TRBV20-1	.	TRBJ2-7	15	CSASSSKTIADEQYF	TGCAGTGCTAGTAGCTCCAAGACCATCGCGGACGAGCAGTACTTC
.	TRBV5-1	.	TRBJ2-3	16	CASSLVLASFTDTQYF	TGCGCCAGCAGCTTGGTCCTAGCATCCTTCACAGATACGCAGTATTTT
.	TRBV12-3/TRBV12-4	TRBD1	TRBJ2-5	16	CASSLGGTGAVETQYF	TGTGCCAGCAGTTTAGGGGGGACAGGGGCCGTCGAGACCCAGTACTTC
once	TRBV4-1	TRBD2	TRBJ2-7	17	CASSQVDGGTSGYEQYF	TGCGCCAGCAGCCAAGTAGATGGCGGGACTAGCGGATACGAGCAGTACTTC
.	TRBV12-3/TRBV12-4	.	TRBJ2-3	13	CASRTMGTDTQYF	TGTGCCAGCAGAACCATGGGCACAGATACGCAGTATTTT
.	TRBV4-3	.	TRBJ2-3	16	CASSPRDSRGADTQYF	TGCGCCAGCAGCCCCCGGGACTCCAGGGGGGCAGATACGCAGTATTTT
.	TRBV9	.	TRBJ2-5	14	CASSVDRNGETQYF	TGTGCCAGCAGCGTCGACAGGAATGGAGAGACCCAGTACTTC
.	TRBV14	.	TRBJ2-1	14	CASSQDPTYNEQFF	TGTGCCAGCAGCCAAGACCCTACCTACAATGAGCAGTTCTTC
few	TRBV5-1	TRBD2	TRBJ2-7	16	CASSLEASGRVYEQYF	TGCGCCAGCAGCTTGGAGGCTAGCGGGAGGGTCTACGAGCAGTACTTC
few	TRBV20-1	TRBD2	TRBJ2-1	16	CSASYRLAQSYNEQFF	TGCAGTGCTAGTTACCGACTAGCGCAATCCTACAATGAGCAGTTCTTC
.	TRBV20-1	TRBD1	TRBJ2-1	12	CSASLRTGRQFF	TGCAGTGCTAGTCTCCGGACAGGGCGGCAGTTCTTC
.	TRBV20-1	.	TRBJ2-2	15	CSASPGGANTGELFF	TGCAGTGCTAGCCCGGGGGGCGCGAACACCGGGGAGCTGTTTTTT
few	TRBV12-3/TRBV12-4	.	TRBJ2-5	13	CASSFLQGETQYF	TGTGCCAGCAGCTTCCTGCAGGGTGAGACCCAGTACTTC
.	TRBV27	.	TRBJ2-7	13	CATHGAPMDEQYF	TGTGCCACCCATGGCGCGCCCATGGACGAGCAGTACTTC
few	TRBV20-1	.	TRBJ2-7	13	CSAPNIGSYEQYF	TGCAGTGCCCCAAACATAGGGTCCTACGAGCAGTACTTC
.	TRBV25-1	.	TRBJ1-6	12	CASTDAYSPLHF	TGTGCCAGCACCGACGCCTATTCACCCCTCCACTTT
.	TRBV7-9	TRBD2	TRBJ2-1	15	CASSAGASGIDEQFF	TGTGCCAGCAGCGCCGGGGCTAGCGGTATCGATGAGCAGTTCTTC
few	TRBV29-1	.	TRBJ1-2	15	CSVDTRGRRNYGYTF	TGCAGCGTGGACACCAGGGGCAGGCGTAACTATGGCTACACCTTC
.	TRBV6-8	.	TRBJ1-4	14	CASPPGTRCEKLFF	TGTGCCAGCCCCCCCGGGACCCGGTGTGAAAAACTGTTTTTT